The sequence of this T cell receptor (beta chain) was determined in a study of neoadjuvant nivolumab and ipilimumab in lung cancer. Study-level results: From pretherapy to surgery, tumor richness and clonality rose with dual therapy. A small number of samples were TCR sequenced. TCR clonality did not significantly correlate with pathologic tumor regression.

Looked up from germline, CDR1 is SGHRS and CDR2 is YFSETQ. This CDR3 is built from 17 residues. V was clipped by 4 bases and J by 0 bases; unmatched bases: 6. TCRdb's table, derived via immunoSEQ multiplex PCR, lists solely in-frame clones and lacks some. Found here are about 38,000 clones, 89% of them singletons; the top ten hold approximately 3.3%. On this clone: Antigen specificity is unknown.

The clonotype originates from an adult with non-small cell lung cancer. The material sequenced was peripheral blood, taken before neoadjuvant nivolumab, alone or with ipilimumab. This sequence joins TRBV5-1 and TRBJ2-6; 8 bases fit TRBD2. CDR3 in DNA: TGCGCCAGCAGCGAACTAGCGGCTGGCTCTGGGGCCAACGTCCTGACTTTC. Residues: CASSELAAGSGANVLTF.